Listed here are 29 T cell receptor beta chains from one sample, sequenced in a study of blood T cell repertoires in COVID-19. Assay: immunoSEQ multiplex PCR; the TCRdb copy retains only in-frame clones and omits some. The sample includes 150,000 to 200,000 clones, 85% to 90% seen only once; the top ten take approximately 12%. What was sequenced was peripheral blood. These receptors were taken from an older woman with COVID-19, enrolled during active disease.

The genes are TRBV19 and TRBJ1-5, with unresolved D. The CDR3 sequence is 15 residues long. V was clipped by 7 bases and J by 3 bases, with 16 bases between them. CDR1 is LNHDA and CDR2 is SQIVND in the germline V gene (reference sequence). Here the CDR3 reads CASIPRSEANQPQHF. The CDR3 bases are TGTGCCAGTATCCCCCGGTCGGAGGCCAATCAGCCCCAGCATTTT.

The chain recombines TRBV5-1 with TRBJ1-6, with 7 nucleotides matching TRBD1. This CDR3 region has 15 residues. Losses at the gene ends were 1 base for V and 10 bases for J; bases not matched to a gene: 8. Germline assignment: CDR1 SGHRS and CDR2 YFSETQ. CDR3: CASSLQGQYQSPLHF. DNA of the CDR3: TGCGCCAGCAGCTTGCAGGGACAGTATCAATCACCCCTCCACTTT.

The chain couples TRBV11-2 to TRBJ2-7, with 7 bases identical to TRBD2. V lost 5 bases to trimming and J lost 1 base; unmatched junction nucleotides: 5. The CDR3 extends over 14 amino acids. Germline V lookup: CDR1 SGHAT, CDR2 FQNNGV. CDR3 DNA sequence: TGTGCCAGCAGCCCAAGACTAGCATCCTACGAGCAGTACTTC. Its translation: CASSPRLASYEQYF.

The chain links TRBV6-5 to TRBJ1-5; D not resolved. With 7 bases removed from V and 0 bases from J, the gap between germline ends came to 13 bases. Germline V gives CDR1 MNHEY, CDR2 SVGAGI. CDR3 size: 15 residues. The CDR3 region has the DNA TGTGCCAGCATCTCTAACGGGGATAGCAATCAGCCCCAGCATTTT. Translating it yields CASISNGDSNQPQHF.

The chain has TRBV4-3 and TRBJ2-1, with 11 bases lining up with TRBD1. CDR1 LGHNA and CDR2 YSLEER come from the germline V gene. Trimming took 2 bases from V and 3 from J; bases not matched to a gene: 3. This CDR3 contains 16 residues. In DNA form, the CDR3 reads TGCGCCAGCAGCCAAACCGGGACAGGGGGCTACAATGAGCAGTTCTTC. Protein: CASSQTGTGGYNEQFF.

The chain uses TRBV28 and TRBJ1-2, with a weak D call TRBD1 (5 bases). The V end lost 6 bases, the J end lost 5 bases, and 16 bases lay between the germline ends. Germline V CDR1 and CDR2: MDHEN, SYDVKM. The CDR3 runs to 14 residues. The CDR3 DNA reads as TGTGCCAGCAGCTATCTGACAGAAAATTATGGCTACACCTTC. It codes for CASSYLTENYGYTF.

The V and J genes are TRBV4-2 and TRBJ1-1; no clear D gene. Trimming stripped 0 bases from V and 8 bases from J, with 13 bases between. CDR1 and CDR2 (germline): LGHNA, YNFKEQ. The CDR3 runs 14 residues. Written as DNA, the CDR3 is TGTGCCAGCAGCCAAGATCGAGGGTTGGGGGAAGCTTTCTTT. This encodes CASSQDRGLGEAFF.

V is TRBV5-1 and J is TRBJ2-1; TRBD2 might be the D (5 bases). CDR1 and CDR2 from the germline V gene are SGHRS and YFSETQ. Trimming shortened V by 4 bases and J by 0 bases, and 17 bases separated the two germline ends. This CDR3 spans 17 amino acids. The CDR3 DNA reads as TGCGCCAGCAGCACACTCGTTTTCGGGATCTCCTACAATGAGCAGTTCTTC. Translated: CASSTLVFGISYNEQFF.

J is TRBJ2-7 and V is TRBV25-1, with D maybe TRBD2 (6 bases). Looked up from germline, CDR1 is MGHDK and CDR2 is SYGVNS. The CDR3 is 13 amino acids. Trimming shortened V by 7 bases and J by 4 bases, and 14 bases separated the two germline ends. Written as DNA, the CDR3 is TGTGCCAGCACCCCACCAGGAGGGTACGAGCAGTACTTC. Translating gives CASTPPGGYEQYF.

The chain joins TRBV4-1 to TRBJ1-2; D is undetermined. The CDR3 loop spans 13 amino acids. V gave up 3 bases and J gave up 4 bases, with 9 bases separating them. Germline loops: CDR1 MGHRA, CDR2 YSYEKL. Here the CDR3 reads CASSHQTGYGYTF. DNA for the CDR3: TGCGCCAGCAGCCACCAGACTGGCTATGGCTACACCTTC.

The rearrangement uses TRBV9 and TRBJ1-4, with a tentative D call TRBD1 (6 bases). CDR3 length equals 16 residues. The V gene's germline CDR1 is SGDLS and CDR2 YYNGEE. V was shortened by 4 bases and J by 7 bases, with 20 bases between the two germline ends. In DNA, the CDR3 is TGTGCCAGCAGCTTATCAGATACAGGGTCGGGTGAAAAACTGTTTTTT. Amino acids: CASSLSDTGSGEKLFF.

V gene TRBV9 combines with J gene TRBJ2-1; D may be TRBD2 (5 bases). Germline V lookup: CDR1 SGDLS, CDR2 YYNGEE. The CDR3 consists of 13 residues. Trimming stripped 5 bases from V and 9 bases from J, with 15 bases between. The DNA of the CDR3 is TGTGCCAGCAGGTCTCCGGGAACGAGTGAGCAGTTCTTC. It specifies CASRSPGTSEQFF.

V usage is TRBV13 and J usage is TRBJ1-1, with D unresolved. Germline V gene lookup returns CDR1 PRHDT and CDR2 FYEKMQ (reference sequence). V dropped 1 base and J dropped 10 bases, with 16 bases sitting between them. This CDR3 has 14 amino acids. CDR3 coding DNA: TGTGCCAGCAGCTTAGCGTACGACCGTCGCGGAGCTTTCTTT. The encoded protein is CASSLAYDRRGAFF. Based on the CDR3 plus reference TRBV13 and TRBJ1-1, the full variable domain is AAGVIQSPRHLIKEKRETATLKCYPIPRHDTVYWYQQGPGQDPQFLISFYEKMQSDKGSIPDRFSAQQFSDYHSELNMSSLELGDSALYFCASSLAYDRRGAFFGQGTRLTVV.

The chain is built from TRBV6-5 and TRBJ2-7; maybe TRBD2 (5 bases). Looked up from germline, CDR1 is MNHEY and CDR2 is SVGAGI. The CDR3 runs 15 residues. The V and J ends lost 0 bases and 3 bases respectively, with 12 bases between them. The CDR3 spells CASSYSASTDYEQYF. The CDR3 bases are TGTGCCAGCAGTTACTCGGCTAGCACTGACTACGAGCAGTACTTC.

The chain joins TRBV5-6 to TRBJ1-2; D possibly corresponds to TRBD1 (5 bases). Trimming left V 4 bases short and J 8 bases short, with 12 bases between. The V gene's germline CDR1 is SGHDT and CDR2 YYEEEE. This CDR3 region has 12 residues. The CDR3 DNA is TGTGCCAGCAGCCCTGCCCGGGGGGGCTACACCTTC. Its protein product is CASSPARGGYTF.

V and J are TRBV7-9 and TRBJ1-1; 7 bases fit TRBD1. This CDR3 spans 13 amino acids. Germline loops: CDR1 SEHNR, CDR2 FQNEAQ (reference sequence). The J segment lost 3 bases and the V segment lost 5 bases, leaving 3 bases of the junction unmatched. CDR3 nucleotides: TGTGCCAGCAGCCTCACAGGGGACACTGAAGCTTTCTTT. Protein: CASSLTGDTEAFF.

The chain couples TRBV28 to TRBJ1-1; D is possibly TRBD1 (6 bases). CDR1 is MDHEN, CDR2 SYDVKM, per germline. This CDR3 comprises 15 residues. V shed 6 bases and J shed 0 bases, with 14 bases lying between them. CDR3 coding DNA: TGTGCCAGCAGAGGTAGCAGGGGATTGAACACTGAAGCTTTCTTT. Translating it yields CASRGSRGLNTEAFF.

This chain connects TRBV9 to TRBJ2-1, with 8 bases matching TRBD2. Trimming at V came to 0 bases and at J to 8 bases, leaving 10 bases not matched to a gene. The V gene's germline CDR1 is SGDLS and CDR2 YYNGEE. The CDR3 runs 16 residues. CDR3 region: CASSVGSLAGIYEQFF. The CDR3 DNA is TGTGCCAGCAGCGTAGGAAGTCTAGCGGGTATCTATGAGCAGTTCTTC.

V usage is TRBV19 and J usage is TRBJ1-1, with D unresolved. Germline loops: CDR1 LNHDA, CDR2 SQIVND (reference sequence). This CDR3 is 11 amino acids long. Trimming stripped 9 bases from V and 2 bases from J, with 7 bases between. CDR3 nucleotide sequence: TGTGCCAGCCTTAGAAACACTGAAGCTTTCTTT. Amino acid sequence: CASLRNTEAFF.

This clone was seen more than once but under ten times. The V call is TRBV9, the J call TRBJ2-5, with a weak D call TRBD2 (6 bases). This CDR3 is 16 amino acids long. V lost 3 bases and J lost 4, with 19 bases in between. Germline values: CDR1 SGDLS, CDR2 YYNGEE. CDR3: CASSALKEGWVETQYF. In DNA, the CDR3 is TGTGCCAGCAGCGCCCTAAAGGAGGGGTGGGTAGAGACCCAGTACTTC.

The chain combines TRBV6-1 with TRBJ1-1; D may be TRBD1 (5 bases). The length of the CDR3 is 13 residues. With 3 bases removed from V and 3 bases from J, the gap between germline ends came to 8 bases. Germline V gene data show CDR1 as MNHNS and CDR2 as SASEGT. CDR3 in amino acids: CASSEGRDTEAFF. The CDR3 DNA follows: TGTGCCAGCAGTGAGGGCAGGGACACTGAAGCTTTCTTT.

In DNA, the CDR3 is TGTGCCAGCAGACAGCGGAGCGGGAGTGGTACAGATACGCAGTATTTT. Encoded protein: CASRQRSGSGTDTQYF. This sequence joins TRBV6-6 and TRBJ2-3; 8 bases match TRBD2. Germline CDR1 reads MNHNY; CDR2 reads SVGAGI (reference sequence). Trimming took 6 bases from V and 3 from J; bases not matched to a gene: 11. CDR3 size: 16 residues.

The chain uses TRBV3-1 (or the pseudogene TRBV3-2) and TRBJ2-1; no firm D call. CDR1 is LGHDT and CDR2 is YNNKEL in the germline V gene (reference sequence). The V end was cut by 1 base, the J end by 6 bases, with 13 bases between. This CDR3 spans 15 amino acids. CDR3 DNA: TGTGCCAGCAGCCAAGGAACAGCAGGTCCCAATGAGCAGTTCTTC. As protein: CASSQGTAGPNEQFF.

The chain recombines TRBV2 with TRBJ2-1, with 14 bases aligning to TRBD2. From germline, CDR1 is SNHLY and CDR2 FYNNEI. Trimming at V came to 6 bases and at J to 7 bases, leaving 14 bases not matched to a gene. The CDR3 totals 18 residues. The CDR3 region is CASRTPPGLAGEENEQFF. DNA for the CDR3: TGTGCCAGCAGAACGCCTCCGGGACTAGCGGGAGAAGAGAATGAGCAGTTCTTC. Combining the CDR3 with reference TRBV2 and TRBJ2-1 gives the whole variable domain EPEVTQTPSHQVTQMGQEVILRCVPISNHLYFYWYRQILGQKVEFLVSFYNNEISEKSEIFDDQFSVERPDGSNFTLKIRSTKLEDSAMYFCASRTPPGLAGEENEQFFGPGTRLTVL.

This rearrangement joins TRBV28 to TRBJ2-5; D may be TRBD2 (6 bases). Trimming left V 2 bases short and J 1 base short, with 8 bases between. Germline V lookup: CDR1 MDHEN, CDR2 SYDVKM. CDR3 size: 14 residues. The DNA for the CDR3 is TGTGCCAGCAGTTTACCGGGAGCCCAAGAGACCCAGTACTTC. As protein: CASSLPGAQETQYF.

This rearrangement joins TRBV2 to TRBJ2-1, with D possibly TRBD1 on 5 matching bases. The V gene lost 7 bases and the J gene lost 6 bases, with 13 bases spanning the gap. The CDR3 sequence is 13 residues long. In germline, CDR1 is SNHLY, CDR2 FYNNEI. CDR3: CASKGNRLNEQFF. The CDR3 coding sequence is TGTGCCAGCAAGGGGAACAGGCTCAATGAGCAGTTCTTC.

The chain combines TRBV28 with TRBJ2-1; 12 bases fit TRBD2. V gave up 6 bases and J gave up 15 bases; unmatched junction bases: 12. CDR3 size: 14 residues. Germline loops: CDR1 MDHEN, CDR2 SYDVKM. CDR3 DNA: TGTGCCAGCAGACCAACTAGCGGGAGGCCCCCGTGGTTCTTC. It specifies CASRPTSGRPPWFF.

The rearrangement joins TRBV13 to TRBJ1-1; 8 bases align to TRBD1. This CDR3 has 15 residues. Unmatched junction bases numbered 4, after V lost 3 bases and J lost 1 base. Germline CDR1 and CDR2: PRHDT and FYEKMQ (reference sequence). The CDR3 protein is CASSFFGTGNTEAFF. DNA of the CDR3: TGTGCCAGCAGCTTTTTCGGGACAGGGAACACTGAAGCTTTCTTT.

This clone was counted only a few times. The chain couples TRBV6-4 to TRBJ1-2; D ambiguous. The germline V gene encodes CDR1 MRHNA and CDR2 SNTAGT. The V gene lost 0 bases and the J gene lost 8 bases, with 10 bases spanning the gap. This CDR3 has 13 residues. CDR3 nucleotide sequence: TGTGCCAGCAGTGACTCGATATACGGGGGCTACACCTTC. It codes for CASSDSIYGGYTF.